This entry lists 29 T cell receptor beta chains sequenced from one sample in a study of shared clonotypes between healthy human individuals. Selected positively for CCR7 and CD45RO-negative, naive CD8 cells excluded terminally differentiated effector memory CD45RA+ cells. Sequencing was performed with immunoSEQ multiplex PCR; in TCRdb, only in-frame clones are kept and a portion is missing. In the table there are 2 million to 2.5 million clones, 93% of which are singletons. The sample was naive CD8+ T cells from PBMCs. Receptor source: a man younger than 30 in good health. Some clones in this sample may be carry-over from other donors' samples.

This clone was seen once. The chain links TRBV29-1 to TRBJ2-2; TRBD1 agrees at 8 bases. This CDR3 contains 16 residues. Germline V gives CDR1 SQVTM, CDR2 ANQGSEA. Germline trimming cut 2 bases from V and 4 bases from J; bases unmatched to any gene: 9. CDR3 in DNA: TGCAGCGTTGAAATGTTGCGACAGGGGTCCACCGGGGAGCTGTTTTTT. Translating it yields CSVEMLRQGSTGELFF.

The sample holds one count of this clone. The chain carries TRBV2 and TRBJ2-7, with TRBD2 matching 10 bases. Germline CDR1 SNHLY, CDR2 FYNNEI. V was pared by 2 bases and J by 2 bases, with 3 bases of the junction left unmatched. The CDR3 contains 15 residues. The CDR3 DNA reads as TGTGCCAGCAGTGAACTAGCGGGAGCACCCTACGAGCAGTACTTC. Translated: CASSELAGAPYEQYF. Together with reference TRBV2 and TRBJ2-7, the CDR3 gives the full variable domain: EPEVTQTPSHQVTQMGQEVILRCVPISNHLYFYWYRQILGQKVEFLVSFYNNEISEKSEIFDDQFSVERPDGSNFTLKIRSTKLEDSAMYFCASSELAGAPYEQYFGPGTRLTVT.

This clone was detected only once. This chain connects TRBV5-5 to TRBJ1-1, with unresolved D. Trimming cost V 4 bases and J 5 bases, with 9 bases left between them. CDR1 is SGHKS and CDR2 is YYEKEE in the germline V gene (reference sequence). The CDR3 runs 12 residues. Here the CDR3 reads CASSIPGTEAFF. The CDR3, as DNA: TGTGCCAGCAGCATCCCTGGAACTGAAGCTTTCTTT.

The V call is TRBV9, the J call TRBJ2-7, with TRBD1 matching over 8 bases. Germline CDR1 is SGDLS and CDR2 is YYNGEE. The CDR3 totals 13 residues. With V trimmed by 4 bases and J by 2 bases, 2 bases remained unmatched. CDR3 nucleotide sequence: TGTGCCAGCAGCACGGACAGGGCCTACGAGCAGTACTTC. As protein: CASSTDRAYEQYF.

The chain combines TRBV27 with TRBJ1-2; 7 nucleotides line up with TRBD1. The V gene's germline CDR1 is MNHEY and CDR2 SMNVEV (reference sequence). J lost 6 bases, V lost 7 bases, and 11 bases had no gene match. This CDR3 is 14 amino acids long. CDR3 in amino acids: CASKATGTIHGYTF. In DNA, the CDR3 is TGTGCCAGCAAGGCGACAGGGACGATCCATGGCTACACCTTC.

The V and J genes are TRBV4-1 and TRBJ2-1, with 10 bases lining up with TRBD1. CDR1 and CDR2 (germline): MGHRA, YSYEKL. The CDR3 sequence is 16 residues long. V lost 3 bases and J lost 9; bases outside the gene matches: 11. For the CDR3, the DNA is TGCGCCAGCAGCCAGCAACCGGGACAGGGGTTCTTTGAGCAGTTCTTC. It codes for CASSQQPGQGFFEQFF.

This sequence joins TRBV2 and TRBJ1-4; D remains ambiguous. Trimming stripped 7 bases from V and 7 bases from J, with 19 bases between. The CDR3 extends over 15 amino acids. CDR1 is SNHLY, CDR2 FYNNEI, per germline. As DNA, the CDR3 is TGTGCCAGCAAAATCCCGGACCTGTTAGCTGAAAAACTGTTTTTT. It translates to CASKIPDLLAEKLFF.

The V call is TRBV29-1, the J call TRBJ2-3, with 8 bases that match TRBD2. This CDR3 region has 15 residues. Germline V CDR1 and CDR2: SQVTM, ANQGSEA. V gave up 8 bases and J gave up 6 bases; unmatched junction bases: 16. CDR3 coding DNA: TGCAGCTTTTCCCTTAGCGCGGGAGGCCAGGATACGCAGTATTTT. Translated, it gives CSFSLSAGGQDTQYF.

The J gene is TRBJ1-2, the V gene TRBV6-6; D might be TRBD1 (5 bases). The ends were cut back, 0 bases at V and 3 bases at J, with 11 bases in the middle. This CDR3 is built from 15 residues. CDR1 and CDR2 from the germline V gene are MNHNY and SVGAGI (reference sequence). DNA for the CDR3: TGTGCCAGCAGTTACTCGGCAGGGACGGACTATGGCTACACCTTC. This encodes CASSYSAGTDYGYTF.

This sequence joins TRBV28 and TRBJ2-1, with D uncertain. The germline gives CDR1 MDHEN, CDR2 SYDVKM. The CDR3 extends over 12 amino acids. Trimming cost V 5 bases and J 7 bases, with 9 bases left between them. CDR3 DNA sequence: TGTGCCAGCAGTCCCGCATGGAATGAGCAGTTCTTC. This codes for CASSPAWNEQFF.

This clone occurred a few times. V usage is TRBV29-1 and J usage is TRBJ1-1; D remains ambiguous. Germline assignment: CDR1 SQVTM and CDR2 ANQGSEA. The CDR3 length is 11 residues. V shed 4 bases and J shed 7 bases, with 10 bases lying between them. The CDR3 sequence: CSVGVGSEAFF. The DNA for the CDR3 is TGCAGCGTTGGGGTGGGTAGTGAAGCTTTCTTT.

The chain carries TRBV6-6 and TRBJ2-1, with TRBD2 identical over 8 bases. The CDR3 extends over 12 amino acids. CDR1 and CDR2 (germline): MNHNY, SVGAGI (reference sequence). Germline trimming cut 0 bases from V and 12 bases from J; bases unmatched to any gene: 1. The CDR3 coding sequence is TGTGCCAGCAGTTACTCGGGACTAGGGCAGTTCTTC. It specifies CASSYSGLGQFF.

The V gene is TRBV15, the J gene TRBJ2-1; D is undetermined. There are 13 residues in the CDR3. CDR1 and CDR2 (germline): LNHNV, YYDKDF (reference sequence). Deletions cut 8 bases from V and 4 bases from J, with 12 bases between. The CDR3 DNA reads TGTGCCACCGGGGTAGCAACGTACAATGAGCAGTTCTTC. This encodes CATGVATYNEQFF. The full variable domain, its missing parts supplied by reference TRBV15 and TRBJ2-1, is DAMVIQNPRYQVTQFGKPVTLSCSQTLNHNVMYWYQQKSSQAPKLLFHYYDKDFNNEADTPDNFQSRRPNTSFCFLDIRSPGLGDTAMYLCATGVATYNEQFFGPGTRLTVL.

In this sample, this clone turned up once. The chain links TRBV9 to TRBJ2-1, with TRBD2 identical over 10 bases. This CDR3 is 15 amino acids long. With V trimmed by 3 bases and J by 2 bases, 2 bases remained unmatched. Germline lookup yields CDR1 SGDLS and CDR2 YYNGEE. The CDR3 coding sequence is TGTGCCAGCAGCGGCGGACTAGCGGCCTACAATGAGCAGTTCTTC. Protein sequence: CASSGGLAAYNEQFF.

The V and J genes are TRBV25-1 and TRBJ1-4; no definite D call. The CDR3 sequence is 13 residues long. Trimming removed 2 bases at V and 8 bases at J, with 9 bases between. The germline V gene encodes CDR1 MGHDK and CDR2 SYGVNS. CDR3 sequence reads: CASSEMGGEKLFF. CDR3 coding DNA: TGTGCCAGCAGTGAAATGGGAGGCGAAAAACTGTTTTTT.

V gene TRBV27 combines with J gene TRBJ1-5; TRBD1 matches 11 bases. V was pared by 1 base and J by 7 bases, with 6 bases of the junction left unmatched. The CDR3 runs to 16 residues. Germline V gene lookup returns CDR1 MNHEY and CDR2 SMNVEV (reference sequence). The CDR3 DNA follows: TGTGCCAGCAGTTTATTAACGGACAGGGGGCAGCAGCCCCAGCATTTT. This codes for CASSLLTDRGQQPQHF.

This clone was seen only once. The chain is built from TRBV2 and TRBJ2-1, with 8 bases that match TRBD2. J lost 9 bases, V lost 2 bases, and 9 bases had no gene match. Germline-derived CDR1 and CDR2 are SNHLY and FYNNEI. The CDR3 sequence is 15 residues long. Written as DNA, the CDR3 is TGTGCCAGCAGTGAAATAGCTGGCCGGGGGGGTGAGCAGTTCTTC. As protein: CASSEIAGRGGEQFF.

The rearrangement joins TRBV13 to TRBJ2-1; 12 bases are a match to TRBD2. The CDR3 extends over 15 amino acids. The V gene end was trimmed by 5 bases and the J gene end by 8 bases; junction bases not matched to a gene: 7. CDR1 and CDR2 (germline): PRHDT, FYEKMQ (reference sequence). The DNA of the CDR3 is TGTGCCAGCAGCCAAAGACTAGCGGGAGTTTATGAGCAGTTCTTC. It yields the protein CASSQRLAGVYEQFF.

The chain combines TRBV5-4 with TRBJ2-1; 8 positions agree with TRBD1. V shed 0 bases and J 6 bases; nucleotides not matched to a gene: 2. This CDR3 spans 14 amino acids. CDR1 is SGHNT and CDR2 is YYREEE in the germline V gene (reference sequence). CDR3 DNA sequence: TGTGCCAGCAGCTTGGGACAGGGGAGCAATGAGCAGTTCTTC. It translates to CASSLGQGSNEQFF.

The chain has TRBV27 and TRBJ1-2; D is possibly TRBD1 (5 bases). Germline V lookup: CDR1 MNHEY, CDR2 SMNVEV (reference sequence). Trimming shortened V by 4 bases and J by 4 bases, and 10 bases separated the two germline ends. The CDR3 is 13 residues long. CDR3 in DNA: TGTGCCAGCAGTTATGCCAGGGCCTATGGCTACACCTTC. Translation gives CASSYARAYGYTF.

The CDR3 DNA sequence: TGCGCCAGCAGCCAAGATTCCGGGGGAAATCAGCCCCAGCATTTT. It codes for CASSQDSGGNQPQHF. The rearrangement uses TRBV4-3 and TRBJ1-5, with D perhaps matching TRBD1 (5 bases). Germline V gene sequence: CDR1 LGHNA, CDR2 YSLEER. This CDR3 spans 15 amino acids. V was shortened by 0 bases and J by 4 bases, with 10 bases between the two germline ends.

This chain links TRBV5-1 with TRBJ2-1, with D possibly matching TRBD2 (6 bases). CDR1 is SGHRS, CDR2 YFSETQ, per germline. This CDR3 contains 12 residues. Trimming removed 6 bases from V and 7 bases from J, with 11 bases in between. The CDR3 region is CASKGLDNEQFF. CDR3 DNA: TGCGCCAGCAAGGGACTCGATAATGAGCAGTTCTTC.

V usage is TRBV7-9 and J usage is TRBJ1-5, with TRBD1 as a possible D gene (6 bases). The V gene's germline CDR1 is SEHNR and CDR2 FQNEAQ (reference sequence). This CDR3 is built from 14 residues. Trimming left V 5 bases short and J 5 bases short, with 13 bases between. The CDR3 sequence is CASSQQGGDQPQHF. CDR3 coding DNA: TGTGCCAGCAGCCAACAGGGTGGAGATCAGCCCCAGCATTTT.

The DNA for the CDR3 is TGTGCCAGTTACAGGGCAGTGAATGAGCAGTTCTTC. It encodes CASYRAVNEQFF. The V gene is TRBV2, the J gene TRBJ2-1; a weak D match, TRBD1 (6 bases). The CDR3 totals 12 residues. CDR1 and CDR2 (germline): SNHLY, FYNNEI. Trimming removed 9 bases from V and 7 bases from J, with 13 bases in between.

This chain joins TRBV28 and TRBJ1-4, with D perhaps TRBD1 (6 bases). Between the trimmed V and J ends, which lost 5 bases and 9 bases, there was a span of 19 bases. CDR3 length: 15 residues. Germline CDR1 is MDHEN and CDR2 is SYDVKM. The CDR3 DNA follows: TGTGCCAGCAGTACGACAGGCAGGGAAGAGAAAAAACTGTTTTTT. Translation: CASSTTGREEKKLFF.

The CDR3 coding sequence is TGCGCCAGCAGCCAAACAATAGGTGGCTATGGCTACACCTTC. It translates to CASSQTIGGYGYTF. The chain couples TRBV4-1 to TRBJ1-2; D unresolved. Germline V gene lookup returns CDR1 MGHRA and CDR2 YSYEKL. Trimming removed 2 bases at V and 4 bases at J, with 11 bases between. This CDR3 spans 14 amino acids.

The CDR3 nucleotides read TGTGCCAGCAGTTCAATAAAAGATACGCAGTATTTT. The encoded protein is CASSSIKDTQYF. The V and J genes are TRBV27 and TRBJ2-3; D not certain. CDR3 length: 12 amino acids. CDR1 and CDR2 from the germline V gene are MNHEY and SMNVEV (reference sequence). Trimming stripped 4 bases from V and 5 bases from J, with 7 bases between.

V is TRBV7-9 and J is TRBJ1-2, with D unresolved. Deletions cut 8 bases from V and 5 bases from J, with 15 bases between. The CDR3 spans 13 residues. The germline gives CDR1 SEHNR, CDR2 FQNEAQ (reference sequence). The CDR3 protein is CASAGSVGYGYTF. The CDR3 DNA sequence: TGTGCCAGCGCCGGGTCGGTGGGGTATGGCTACACCTTC.

The DNA of the CDR3 is TGCGCCAGCAGCCCGGGACTAGTCGCTTACAATGAGCAGTTCTTC. Translated, it gives CASSPGLVAYNEQFF. This chain links TRBV4-3 with TRBJ2-1, with 8 bases aligning to TRBD2. The length of the CDR3 is 15 residues. Germline values: CDR1 LGHNA, CDR2 YSLEER. Trimming at V came to 4 bases and at J to 4 bases, leaving 6 bases not matched to a gene.